Listed below are T cell receptor beta chains from one sample, sequenced in a study of blood T cells in healthy people across ages. TCRdb itself ran the 5' RACE reads through MiXCR, one entry per CDR3 protein. The table shows around 1,900,000 distinct CDR3 sequences, with about two fifths occurring only once. Sequences were obtained from blood. The receptors derive from a human donor in good health. Both conserved end residues are part of each CDR3. Each record gives: clone size, D gene, V gene, J gene, CDR3 DNA, CDR3 protein. D genes are given only for firm matches. Not every row has a clone size; where given, it reads once, few, many or a size class.

-,-,TRBV28,TRBJ1-2,TGTGCCAGCAGCCCCGGGGGGGAGGGGAGTATGGAAGGCTACACCTTC,CASSPGGEGSMEGYTF
few,TRBD1,TRBV12-3/TRBV12-4,TRBJ1-6,TGTGCCAGCAGTCCCGGGGACAGGGGGCGGTCACCCCTCCACTTT,CASSPGDRGRSPLHF
-,-,TRBV12-3/TRBV12-4,TRBJ2-3,TGTGCCAGCAGTCTCCAGGGAAGCCTCACAGATACGCAGTATTTT,CASSLQGSLTDTQYF
many,TRBD2,TRBV29-1,TRBJ2-7,TGCAGCGTTTCCGGGACTAGGACCTACGAGCAGTACTTC,CSVSGTRTYEQYF
few,TRBD2,TRBV4-1,TRBJ2-3,TGCGCCAGCAGCCACCCCGGGGGACTAGCGGTCGGAGATACGCAGTATTTT,CASSHPGGLAVGDTQYF
-,-,TRBV7-8,TRBJ1-1,TGTGCCAGCAGCTATACGGGCGGGGTTTATTTAGGAACTGAAGCTTTCTTT,CASSYTGGVYLGTEAFF
-,-,TRBV12-3/TRBV12-4,TRBJ2-1,TGTGCCAGCAGTCCCCCCGCGTCGAAGGAGCAGTTCTTC,CASSPPASKEQFF
-,-,TRBV12-5,TRBJ1-2,TGTGCTAGTGGTTTGGAAAGTGGCTACACCTTC,CASGLESGYTF
-,TRBD2,TRBV11-1,TRBJ2-1,TGTGCCAGCAGCTTAGGACTAGCGGGGGCCTCGTCCTACAATGAGCAGTTCTTC,CASSLGLAGASSYNEQFF
-,TRBD1,TRBV6-1,TRBJ1-2,TGTGCCGGCAGTGTAACAGGGGCCGGGTATGGCTACACCTTC,CAGSVTGAGYGYTF
-,-,TRBV15,TRBJ2-7,TGTGCCACCAGCCCTGAAGCCCAGGGAGACTACGAGCAGTACTTC,CATSPEAQGDYEQYF
-,TRBD2,TRBV14,TRBJ2-1,TGTGCCAGCAGCCAATACCCTAGCGGGGCTGCCAATGAGCAGTTCTTC,CASSQYPSGAANEQFF
many,-,TRBV20-1,TRBJ2-1,TGCAGTGCCCCTAAGCGAAATGAGCAGTTCTTC,CSAPKRNEQFF
-,TRBD1,TRBV10-3,TRBJ1-2,TGTGCCATCAGCAGAAGGGACAGGGACACCTATGGCTACACCTTC,CAISRRDRDTYGYTF
-,-,TRBV20-1,TRBJ1-2,TGCAGTGCGGAGATGGGGTTCGACTATGGCTACACCTTC,CSAEMGFDYGYTF
many,-,TRBV10-3,TRBJ2-7,TGTGCCATCCAATTGGGGGTACAATCCTACGAGCAGTACTTC,CAIQLGVQSYEQYF
-,-,TRBV12-3/TRBV12-4,TRBJ1-5,TGTGCCAGCAGTTGGGGCACTTATCAGCCCCAGCATTTT,CASSWGTYQPQHF
few,-,TRBV15,TRBJ2-5,TGTGCCACCAGCCCCCGGTCAGGAGAGACCCAGTACTTC,CATSPRSGETQYF
-,TRBD2,TRBV7-9,TRBJ2-1,TGTGCCAGCAGCTTCGGCGGGGGAGGGTGGAATGAGCAGTTCTTC,CASSFGGGGWNEQFF
-,-,TRBV5-5,TRBJ2-5,TGTGCCAGCAGCTTGAGAGTGTACCAAGAGACCCAGTACTTC,CASSLRVYQETQYF
few,-,TRBV15,TRBJ2-5,TGTGCCACCAGCTCATACGGGGAGACCCAGTACTTC,CATSSYGETQYF
-,TRBD1,TRBV29-1,TRBJ1-1,TGCAGCTCGGGACAGCCTGATAACACTGAAGCTTTCTTT,CSSGQPDNTEAFF
-,-,TRBV30,TRBJ2-7,TGTGCCTGGAGTGTATTCAGGGAAACCTACGAGCAGTACTTC,CAWSVFRETYEQYF
-,TRBD1,TRBV10-3,TRBJ1-2,TGTGCCATCAGCGACGCAGGGGGCGCCGGCTACACCTTC,CAISDAGGAGYTF
-,-,TRBV29-1,TRBJ1-2,TGCAGCGTAGGGGGACCGAAACAATCCGGCTACACCTTC,CSVGGPKQSGYTF
-,TRBD2,TRBV7-9,TRBJ2-7,TGTGCCAGCAGCCGAACCGGCGGCGGGGGGGATTACGAGCAGTACTTC,CASSRTGGGGDYEQYF
-,-,TRBV28,TRBJ1-2,TGTGCCAGCAGTTCCGGGACAACCTTCTATGGCTACACCTTC,CASSSGTTFYGYTF
-,-,TRBV2,TRBJ2-1,TGTGCCAGCAGTGAGGTACAGGAGCAGTTCTTC,CASSEVQEQFF
few,-,TRBV7-8,TRBJ2-5,TGTGCCAGCAGCCCCGATACAGGGTTTAGCGAGACCCAGTACTTC,CASSPDTGFSETQYF
-,TRBD1,TRBV24-1,TRBJ2-7,TGTGCCACCAGTGATTCCAAGACAGGGGGATACGAGCAGTACTTC,CATSDSKTGGYEQYF
-,TRBD1,TRBV20-1,TRBJ2-7,TGCAGTGCTAGCGCCTTACAGGGGTTTTACGAGCAGTACTTC,CSASALQGFYEQYF
once,-,TRBV14,TRBJ1-6,TGTGCCAGCAGCCAAGAAATGGTTTGGAATTCACCCCTCCACTTT,CASSQEMVWNSPLHF
-,-,TRBV3-1,TRBJ2-5,TGTGCCAGCAGCCAAGAGGGGCAGTCCCAAGGGACCCAGTACTTC,CASSQEGQSQGTQYF
-,-,TRBV29-1,TRBJ2-2,TGCAGCGTTGAAGGTCTCAGTGACACCGGGGAGCGGTTTTTT,CSVEGLSDTGERFF
-,-,TRBV7-3,TRBJ2-1,TGTGCCAGCAGCTTAGATGAGGGGGGCAGGAAGTTCTTC,CASSLDEGGRKFF
-,TRBD2,TRBV5-6,TRBJ2-1,TGTCCCAGCAGCTTCCCCATAGCGGGGGGCGGATACAATGAGCAGTTCTTC,CPSSFPIAGGGYNEQFF
-,TRBD1,TRBV6-2/TRBV6-3,TRBJ2-1,TGTGCCAGCAGATCAGGGACAGCAACCTACAGTGAGCAGTTCTTC,CASRSGTATYSEQFF
-,-,TRBV20-1,TRBJ2-7,TGCAGTGCGGGCCTTTTTTACGAGCAGTACTTC,CSAGLFYEQYF
-,-,TRBV29-1,TRBJ2-7,TGCAGCGTTTCCGGGACGGGTGGTTCCTACGAGCAGTACTTC,CSVSGTGGSYEQYF
-,TRBD2,TRBV4-3,TRBJ2-7,TGCGCCAGCAGCCCCGGGAGGGGCAGGGAAGGCTACGAGCAGTACTTC,CASSPGRGREGYEQYF
-,-,TRBV25-1,TRBJ2-7,TGTGCCAGCAGTGACGATGCCTACGAGCAGTACTTC,CASSDDAYEQYF
-,-,TRBV3-1,TRBJ2-4,TGTGCCAGCAGCCAAGAGGGGGCTCGGAACATTCAGTACTTC,CASSQEGARNIQYF
few,-,TRBV3-1,TRBJ2-4,TGTGCCAGCAGCCTCCAAGCGCCCCCGAACATTCAGTACTTC,CASSLQAPPNIQYF
-,TRBD1,TRBV7-3,TRBJ2-2,TGTGCCAGCAGCTCCCTGGACAGGGTGAACACCGGGGAGCTGTTTTTT,CASSSLDRVNTGELFF
-,-,TRBV9,TRBJ1-2,TGTGCCAGCAGCGACAAGGGTTCCTATGGCTACACCTTC,CASSDKGSYGYTF
-,-,TRBV6-6,TRBJ2-7,TGTGCCACCCTACGGGGCGGCGAGCAGTACTTC,CATLRGGEQYF
few,-,TRBV27,TRBJ1-1,TGTGCCAGCAATTGGTCCGGGCAGGTGAACACTGAAGCTTTCTTT,CASNWSGQVNTEAFF
few,TRBD2,TRBV27,TRBJ2-7,TGTGCCAGCAGTTTGGGTAGCGGGGGGCTCTACGAGCAGTACTTC,CASSLGSGGLYEQYF
few,-,TRBV6-2/TRBV6-3,TRBJ2-3,TGTGCCAGCAGTTACATAGGGGAAGGGTACACAGATACGCAGTATTTT,CASSYIGEGYTDTQYF
-,-,TRBV7-2,TRBJ2-1,TGTGCCGGCAGCTTAGAAGCGGGCGGCGCTCGGTGGGGTGAGCAGTTCTTC,CAGSLEAGGARWGEQFF
once,-,TRBV10-3,TRBJ2-1,TGTGCCATCAGTGTTGGGGGGCGAGGGTCCTACAATGAGCAGTTCTTC,CAISVGGRGSYNEQFF
-,-,TRBV4-1,TRBJ2-7,TGCGCCAGCAGCCAATCCACGGACGGTTACGAGCAGTACTTC,CASSQSTDGYEQYF
many,TRBD2,TRBV20-1,TRBJ2-1,TGCAGTGCTGTAGCGGGGGGGCCTTACAATGAGCAGTTCTTC,CSAVAGGPYNEQFF
-,-,TRBV7-3,TRBJ1-2,TGTGCCAGCAGCCCGTACACAACTTCGCGGACTCAAATGCATGGCTACACCTTC,CASSPYTTSRTQMHGYTF
few,-,TRBV4-1,TRBJ1-2,TGCGCCAGCAGCCAAGGTCGGGGAGTAGCTAACTATGGCTACACCTTC,CASSQGRGVANYGYTF